This T cell receptor (beta chain) emerged from a study of CD8 T cells in Susac syndrome. Unmatched junction bases numbered 6, after V lost 4 bases and J lost 4 bases. CDR1 is LNHDA, CDR2 SQIVND, per germline (reference sequence). The CDR3 contains 14 residues. With random hexamers, reverse transcription was performed on roughly 0.45 to 1 ug of RNA. TCRdb re-called the immunoSEQ multiplex PCR reads with MiXCR, one entry per CDR3 protein. This table holds some 200,000 distinct CDR3 sequences, more than 85% found once. The sequence derives from a human donor with Susac syndrome. Sequences were obtained from CD8+ T cells from PBMCs. The V gene is TRBV19, the J gene TRBJ2-5; 7 bases agree with TRBD2. The CDR3 spells CASSTQAGTETQYF. The CDR3 nucleotides are TGTGCCAGTAGTACCCAAGCGGGGACAGAGACCCAGTACTTC.